Following are 10 T cell receptor beta chains from one sample sequenced in a study of T cell responses to AZD1222 COVID-19 vaccine. Here immunoSEQ multiplex PCR was the method, and the copy in TCRdb shows in-frame clones only, minus some. Of around 140,000 clones in the sample, 75% to 95% are singletons; the top ten hold 1.9%. Material: peripheral blood, obtained 28 days after the second AZD1222 dose. These receptors were collected from an adult who received the AZD1222 COVID-19 vaccine.

This rearrangement joins TRBV24-1 to TRBJ2-7, with TRBD1 matching 8 bases. V lost 0 bases to trimming and J lost 5 bases; unmatched junction nucleotides: 8. Per the germline V gene, CDR1 is KGHDR and CDR2 is SFDVKD. The CDR3 consists of 16 residues. CDR3 residues: CATSDLHGQGSHEQYV. DNA of the CDR3: TGTGCCACCAGTGATTTGCACGGACAGGGAAGTCACGAGCAGTACGTC.

The chain links TRBV21-1 to TRBJ1-2; the table gives TRBD1 as D, unverified against the DNA. TRBV21-1 is a documented pseudogene. There are 14 residues in the CDR3. In DNA form, the CDR3 reads TGTGCCAGCAGCAAAGAGGACAGGGTCTATGGCTACACCTTC. It encodes CASSKEDRVYGYTF.

V gene TRBV6-5 combines with J gene TRBJ2-3; no firm D call. Germline CDR1 MNHEY, CDR2 SVGAGI. V dropped 6 bases and J dropped 3 bases, with 10 bases sitting between them. The CDR3 runs 13 residues. CDR3 DNA: TGTGCCAGCAGGCCTCTGGGGACAGATACGCAGTATTTT. Protein product: CASRPLGTDTQYF.

This chain joins TRBV11-2 and TRBJ2-1, with D perhaps TRBD1 (5 bases). Germline CDR1 reads SGHAT; CDR2 reads FQNNGV. The CDR3 contains 17 residues. Trimming shortened V by 5 bases and J by 0 bases, and 17 bases separated the two germline ends. In DNA form, the CDR3 reads TGTGCCAGCAGCCCGCGCACAGGCCTAAGCTCCTACAATGAGCAGTTCTTC. Protein: CASSPRTGLSSYNEQFF. Combining the CDR3 with reference TRBV11-2 and TRBJ2-1 gives the whole variable domain EAGVAQSPRYKIIEKRQSVAFWCNPISGHATLYWYQQILGQGPKLLIQFQNNGVVDDSQLPKDRFSAERLKGVDSTLKIQPAKLEDSAVYLCASSPRTGLSSYNEQFFGPGTRLTVL.

The rearrangement joins TRBV27 to TRBJ2-1, with a possible D match to TRBD2 (6 bases). The V gene lost 8 bases and the J gene lost 6 bases, with 23 bases spanning the gap. CDR1 and CDR2 (germline): MNHEY, SMNVEV (reference sequence). There are 16 residues in the CDR3. CDR3 residues: CASFPWGDLEGNEQFF. CDR3 DNA: TGTGCCAGCTTTCCTTGGGGGGACCTTGAGGGCAATGAGCAGTTCTTC.

The chain links TRBV4-1 to TRBJ1-3; possible D gene TRBD1, 5 bases. The CDR3 is made up of 17 amino acids. CDR1 MGHRA and CDR2 YSYEKL come from the germline V gene. With 3 bases removed from V and 0 bases from J, the gap between germline ends came to 15 bases. CDR3 nucleotides: TGCGCCAGCAGCCATCCCCCGACAGCCAACTCTGGAAACACCATATATTTT. This codes for CASSHPPTANSGNTIYF.

The chain combines TRBV2 with TRBJ1-4; D gene unclear. V lost 4 bases, J lost 8 bases, and 17 bases lay in between. The CDR3 runs to 15 residues. Germline CDR1 is SNHLY and CDR2 is FYNNEI. In nucleotides, the CDR3 is TGTGCCAGCAGTGGAACACGAGCATCGTCGGAAAAACTGTTTTTT. Protein: CASSGTRASSEKLFF.

This chain links TRBV6-5 with TRBJ2-7, with TRBD1 identical over 9 bases. The CDR3 is 15 residues long. The trim removed 0 bases at V and 2 bases at J, leaving 2 bases unmatched. The V gene's germline CDR1 is MNHEY and CDR2 SVGAGI. The CDR3: CASSYSRTGAYEQYF. CDR3 coding DNA: TGTGCCAGCAGTTACTCCCGGACAGGGGCCTACGAGCAGTACTTC.

The rearrangement uses TRBV11-3 and TRBJ2-3; 10 positions agree with TRBD1. This CDR3 is 17 amino acids long. The ends lost 1 base at V and 1 base at J; junction bases unmatched: 5. Germline CDR1 reads SGHNT; CDR2 reads YENEEA. The CDR3 here is CASSLGSGTGGTDTQYF. The CDR3 DNA reads as TGTGCCAGCAGCTTAGGGTCCGGGACAGGGGGCACAGATACGCAGTATTTT.

The CDR3 protein is CASSPPGTPEDIQYF. In DNA form, the CDR3 reads TGTGCCAGCTCACCACCGGGGACCCCCGAGGATATTCAGTACTTC. The rearrangement links TRBV18 to TRBJ2-4; possibly TRBD1 or TRBD2 for D (5 bases each). The V end was cut by 0 bases, the J end by 10 bases, with 16 bases between. This CDR3 is 15 amino acids long. Per germline, CDR1 KGHSH and CDR2 LQKENI. The variable domain in full, completed from reference TRBV18 and TRBJ2-4, reads NAGVMQNPRHLVRRRGQEARLRCSPMKGHSHVYWYRQLPEEGLKFMVYLQKENIIDESGMPKERFSAEFPKEGPSILRIQQVVRGDSAAYFCASSPPGTPEDIQYFGAGTRLSVL.